This T cell receptor (beta chain) was retrieved from a study of control samples from healthy donors and cancer patients. V was cut by 2 bases and J by 8 bases, with 15 bases left in between. Per germline, CDR1 MNHNS and CDR2 SASEGT. This CDR3 has 14 residues. Assay: immunoSEQ multiplex PCR; the TCRdb copy retains only in-frame clones and omits some. The table has about 130,000 clones, under 90% seen once. Material: PBMCs. The sequence came from a man aged 50-60 years with head and neck cancer. J is TRBJ1-1 and V is TRBV6-1, with D maybe TRBD1 (5 bases). CDR3 residues: CASSEIQAGLEAFF. In DNA, the CDR3 is TGTGCCAGCAGTGAAATTCAGGCAGGGCTCGAAGCTTTCTTT.